The clone carrying this TCR beta chain was seen at least ten times. Its antigen is unknown. Trimming left V 7 bases short and J 6 bases short, with 16 bases between. Per the germline V gene, CDR1 is MDHEN and CDR2 is SYDVKM. The CDR3 contains 13 residues. This entry belongs to a study of regulatory T cells in long-lasting Graves disease. Study as a whole: Newly diagnosed Graves' patients took antithyroid drugs under 3 months. Study conclusions and caveats: Peripheral blood, not thyroid tissue, was the sole material studied. The study found persistent patients shared more public clonotypes (over 2,500) than new patients (roughly 880).

According to the study, TCR beta libraries were built with iRepertoire HTBI primers and CDR3-region Arm-PCR. As processed by the authors: Taken together, the samples had 62 TRBV and more than 11 TRBJ segments identified. From the multiplex PCR reads, TCRdb called clonotypes with MiXCR, one entry per CDR3 protein. V and J calls and clone size were set by TCRdb, not the authors. This table holds about 380,000 distinct CDR3 sequences, roughly 15% found once. The time point denotes: newly diagnosed GD, antithyroid drugs for less than 3 months. RNA from PBMCs was the source of the TCR library. This chain links TRBV28 with TRBJ2-7; D might be TRBD1 (5 bases). The TCR originated in a female donor with Graves disease. The sequenced sample was peripheral blood mononuclear cells (PBMCs), obtained at new diagnosis, from a patient treated with antithyroid drugs. The CDR3 DNA reads as TGTGCCAGCAAAGGCAGGGCGCCCGCCGAGCAGTACTTC. The encoded protein is CASKGRAPAEQYF.